The clone carrying this T cell receptor (beta chain) was counted only a few times. CDR3 length: 15 residues. Germline V gene data show CDR1 as MRHNA and CDR2 as SNTAGT. V lost 4 bases, J lost 0 bases, and 2 bases stayed unmatched. This record comes from a study of blood T cell repertoires in COVID-19. On the study more broadly: Whether acute or convalescent, the COVID-19 samples came from the United States, Italy and Spain. PBMCs, B-cell-depleted T cells, or T cells were the source of the cDNA or gDNA that made up the material.

In the authors' methods: Nucleated cell number was recorded as an estimate derived from reference gene primer amplification. The table came from immunoSEQ multiplex PCR; TCRdb's copy has only in-frame clones and leaves some out. The DNA was the basis for D and trimming; V, J and clone size are from that table. The sample consists of over 300,000 clones, about 90% of them appearing once. The sample consisted of peripheral blood. The sequence came from a man aged 35 to 55 with acute or convalescent COVID-19. The chain combines TRBV6-4 with TRBJ2-3; 9 bases match TRBD2. CDR3 DNA sequence: TGTGCCAGCAGTGCCACTAGCGGGAGCACAGATACGCAGTATTTT. It is translated as CASSATSGSTDTQYF.